The next 10 T cell receptor beta chains were all read from a single sample in a study of long-term antiretroviral therapy in people with HIV (dated by TCRdb to 2022 to 2024). The immunoSEQ hsTCRB v3.0 assay was used at survey level resolution to sequence the TRB variable region. TCRdb retrieved this table from immuneACCESS and kept in-frame rearrangements only. Not all clones are present; in checked studies, unresolved V genes account for under half, and no reason is known for the remainder. A total of approximately 20,000 clones appear in this sample, about 82% of them only once. 10% to 15% of the sample lies in the top ten. The material sequenced was unsorted PBMCs, taken 1.6 years after starting antiretroviral therapy. The receptors here all came from a man aged 35-49 years with HIV.

Comments on this clone: Relative to the germline gene, one junction end is altered; a read error may explain this. The V call is TRBV5-6, the J call TRBJ1-1; D possibly corresponds to TRBD1 (6 bases). CDR1 SGHDT and CDR2 YYEEEE come from the germline V gene. The length of the CDR3 is 16 residues. CDR3 residues: CASRLDRGALGTEAFF. The CDR3, as DNA: TGTGCCAGCAGGTTGGACCGGGGGGCCTTAGGGACTGAAGCTTTCTTT.

This chain connects TRBV2 to TRBJ1-4; perhaps TRBD1 as D (5 bases). The CDR3 runs 17 residues. Germline-derived CDR1 and CDR2 are SNHLY and FYNNEI. The germline V and J ends were trimmed by 6 bases and 0 bases, with 17 bases remaining between them. CDR3 DNA sequence: TGTGCCAGCAGACCCTGGGGCCAGGGAACAACTAATGAAAAACTGTTTTTT. Translation gives CASRPWGQGTTNEKLFF.

The CDR3 here is CASSSQGAAPYEQYF. CDR3 DNA: TGTGCCAGCAGCTCGCAAGGGGCAGCCCCCTACGAGCAGTACTTC. The rearrangement links TRBV13 to TRBJ2-7; D may be TRBD1 (5 bases). V dropped 4 bases and J dropped 2 bases, with 15 bases sitting between them. Germline CDR1 is PRHDT and CDR2 is FYEKMQ (reference sequence). The CDR3 runs 15 residues.

The chain uses TRBV5-1 and TRBJ2-1; 10 bases fit TRBD2. J gave up 0 bases and V 0 bases, and 0 bases lay outside the gene matches. CDR3 length equals 16 residues. Germline V gives CDR1 SGHRS, CDR2 YFSETQ. This CDR3 is CASSLASGSSYNEQFF. In DNA, the CDR3 is TGCGCCAGCAGCTTGGCTAGCGGGAGCTCCTACAATGAGCAGTTCTTC.

This clone occurred a few times. This rearrangement joins TRBV7-9 to TRBJ1-4; tentatively, D is TRBD1 (5 bases). Germline CDR1 SEHNR, CDR2 FQNEAQ (reference sequence). V lost 4 bases, J lost 7 bases, and 10 bases lay in between. This CDR3 has 13 amino acids. The CDR3 here is CASSSRGSEKLFF. For the CDR3, the DNA is TGTGCCAGCAGCTCGCGGGGCTCTGAAAAACTGTTTTTT.

This sequence joins TRBV7-9 and TRBJ2-7; tentative D call: TRBD1 (6 bases). The CDR3 loop spans 13 amino acids. V lost 2 bases and J lost 9, with 14 bases in between. Germline CDR1 SEHNR, CDR2 FQNEAQ (reference sequence). DNA of the CDR3: TGTGCCAGCAGCTTATTGTCCCAGGGGAGGCAGTACTTC. This sequence encodes CASSLLSQGRQYF.

In this sample, this clone turned up once. The chain is built from TRBV19 and TRBJ2-7; 7 bases agree with TRBD1. This CDR3 has 13 residues. The germline gives CDR1 LNHDA, CDR2 SQIVND (reference sequence). V shed 3 bases and J 7 bases; nucleotides not matched to a gene: 6. CDR3 nucleotides: TGTGCCAGTAGTATCGAGGGGGCGGGTGAGCAGTACTTC. It yields the protein CASSIEGAGEQYF. Combining the CDR3 with reference TRBV19 and TRBJ2-7 gives the whole variable domain DGGITQSPKYLFRKEGQNVTLSCEQNLNHDAMYWYRQDPGQGLRLIYYSQIVNDFQKGDIAEGYSVSREKKESFPLTVTSAQKNPTAFYLCASSIEGAGEQYFGPGTRLTVT.

V usage is TRBV4-1 and J usage is TRBJ2-1; TRBD1 aligns across 8 bases. The CDR3 consists of 16 residues. V trimming: 3 bases; J trimming: 2 bases; junction bases outside the gene matches: 6. In germline, CDR1 is MGHRA, CDR2 YSYEKL. For the CDR3, the DNA is TGCGCCAGCAGCCACCTCGGACAGGGAACCTACAATGAGCAGTTCTTC. Translating it yields CASSHLGQGTYNEQFF.

This sequence joins TRBV5-1 and TRBJ2-3; the D is unclear. V dropped 4 bases and J dropped 2 bases, with 14 bases sitting between them. The CDR3 is made up of 15 amino acids. Looked up from germline, CDR1 is SGHRS and CDR2 is YFSETQ. CDR3 residues: CASSPSGKYTDTQYF. CDR3 coding DNA: TGCGCCAGCAGCCCTTCGGGCAAATACACAGATACGCAGTATTTT.

The chain employs TRBV30 and TRBJ2-1; tentatively, D is TRBD2 (6 bases). The V end lost 0 bases, the J end lost 14 bases, and 20 bases lay between the germline ends. CDR1 and CDR2 from the germline V gene are GTSNPN and SVGIG (reference sequence). This CDR3 is built from 14 residues. The CDR3 DNA reads TGTGCCTGGAGTGTAAAGGACCTTAGCGGATACGAGTTCTTC. Translated, it gives CAWSVKDLSGYEFF.